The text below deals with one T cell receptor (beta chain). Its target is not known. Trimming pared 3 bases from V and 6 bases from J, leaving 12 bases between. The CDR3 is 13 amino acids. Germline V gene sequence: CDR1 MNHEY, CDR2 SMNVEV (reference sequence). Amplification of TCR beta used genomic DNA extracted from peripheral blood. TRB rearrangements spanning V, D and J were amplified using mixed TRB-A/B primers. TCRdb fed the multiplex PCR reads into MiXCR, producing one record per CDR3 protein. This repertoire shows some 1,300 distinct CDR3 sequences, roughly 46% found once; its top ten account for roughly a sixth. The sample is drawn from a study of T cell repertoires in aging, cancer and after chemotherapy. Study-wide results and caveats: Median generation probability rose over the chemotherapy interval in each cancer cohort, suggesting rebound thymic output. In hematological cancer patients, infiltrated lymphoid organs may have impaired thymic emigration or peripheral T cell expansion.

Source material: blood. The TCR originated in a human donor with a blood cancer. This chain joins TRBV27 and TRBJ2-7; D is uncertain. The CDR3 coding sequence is TGTGCCAGCAGTTTCGGACCTCGGCTCGAGCAGTACTTC. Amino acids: CASSFGPRLEQYF.